Below, 2 T cell receptor beta chains from the same sample are listed, as sequenced in a study of pediatric ulcerative colitis. This table comes from immunoSEQ multiplex PCR, and its TCRdb copy is limited to in-frame clones, with some not included. The sample lists about 14,000 clones; more than 80% were seen once. Sequencing was done on a sample of blood. Receptor source: a boy aged 5 to 17 with moderate ulcerative colitis.

The genes are TRBV6-6 and TRBJ2-3; possible D gene TRBD2, 6 bases. Trimming cost V 4 bases and J 5 bases, with 16 bases left between them. The CDR3 sequence is 15 residues long. CDR1 is MNHNY and CDR2 is SVGAGI in the germline V gene (reference sequence). This CDR3 is CASSSGTFPIDTQYF. The CDR3 nucleotides are TGTGCCAGCAGTTCCGGGACTTTCCCCATAGATACGCAGTATTTT.

The chain couples TRBV28 to TRBJ2-7; D gene unclear. The germline V and J ends were trimmed by 4 bases and 1 base, with 14 bases remaining between them. The CDR3 extends over 15 amino acids. CDR1 and CDR2 (germline): MDHEN, SYDVKM. The CDR3 region is CASSSPAFGSYEQYF. CDR3 in DNA: TGTGCCAGCAGTTCACCTGCGTTTGGTTCCTACGAGCAGTACTTC.